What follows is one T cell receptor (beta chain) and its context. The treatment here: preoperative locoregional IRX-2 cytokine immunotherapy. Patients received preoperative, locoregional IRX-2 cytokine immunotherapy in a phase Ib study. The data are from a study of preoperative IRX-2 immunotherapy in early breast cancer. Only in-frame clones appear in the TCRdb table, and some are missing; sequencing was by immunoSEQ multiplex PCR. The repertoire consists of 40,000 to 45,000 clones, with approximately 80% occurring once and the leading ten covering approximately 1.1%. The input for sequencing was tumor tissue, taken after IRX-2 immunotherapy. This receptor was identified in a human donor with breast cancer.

CDR3 DNA: TGCGCCAGCGGACCCGACAGGGGACCCTCCTACGAGCAGTACTTC. Protein: CASGPDRGPSYEQYF. The gene calls are TRBV5-1 and TRBJ2-7; the match to TRBD1 covers 8 bases. V shed 7 bases, J shed 0 bases, and the junction held 9 bases outside the gene matches. CDR1 is SGHRS, CDR2 YFSETQ, per germline. This CDR3 comprises 15 residues.